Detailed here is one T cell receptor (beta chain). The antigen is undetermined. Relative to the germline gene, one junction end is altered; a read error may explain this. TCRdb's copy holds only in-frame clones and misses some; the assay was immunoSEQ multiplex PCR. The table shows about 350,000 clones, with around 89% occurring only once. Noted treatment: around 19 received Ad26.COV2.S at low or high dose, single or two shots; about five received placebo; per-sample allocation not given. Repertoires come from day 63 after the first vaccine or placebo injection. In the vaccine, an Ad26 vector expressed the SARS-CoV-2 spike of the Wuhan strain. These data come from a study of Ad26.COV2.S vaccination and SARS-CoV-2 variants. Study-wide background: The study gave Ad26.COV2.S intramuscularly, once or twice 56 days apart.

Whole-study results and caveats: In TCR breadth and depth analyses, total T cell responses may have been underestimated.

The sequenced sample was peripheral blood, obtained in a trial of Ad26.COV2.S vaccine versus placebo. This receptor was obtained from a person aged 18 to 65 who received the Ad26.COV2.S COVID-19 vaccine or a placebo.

The CDR3, as DNA: TGTGCCAGTGCGCGGGGGTATGGTTACACCTTC. This gives the protein CASARGYGYTF. The chain carries TRBV19 and TRBJ1-2, with D perhaps TRBD1 (5 bases). Per germline, CDR1 LNHDA and CDR2 SQIVND (reference sequence). The CDR3 is 11 amino acids.